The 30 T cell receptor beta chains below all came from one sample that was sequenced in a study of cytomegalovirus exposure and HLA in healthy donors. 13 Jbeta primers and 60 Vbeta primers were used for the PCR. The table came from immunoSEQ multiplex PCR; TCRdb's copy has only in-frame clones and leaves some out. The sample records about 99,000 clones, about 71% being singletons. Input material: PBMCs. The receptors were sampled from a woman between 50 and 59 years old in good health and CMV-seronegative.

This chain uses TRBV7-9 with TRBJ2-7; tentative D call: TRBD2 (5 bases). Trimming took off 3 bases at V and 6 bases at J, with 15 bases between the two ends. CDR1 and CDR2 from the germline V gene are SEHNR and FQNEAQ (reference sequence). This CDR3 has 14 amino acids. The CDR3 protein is CASSLSHPEGEQYF. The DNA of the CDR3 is TGTGCCAGCAGCTTGTCCCATCCCGAGGGCGAGCAGTACTTC.

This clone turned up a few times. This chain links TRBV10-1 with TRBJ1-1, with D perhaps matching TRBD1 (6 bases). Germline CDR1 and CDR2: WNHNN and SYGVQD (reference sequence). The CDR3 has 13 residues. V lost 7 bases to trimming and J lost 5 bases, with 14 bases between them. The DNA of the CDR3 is TGCGCCAGCACCCCGGACAGACGTACTGAAGCTTTCTTT. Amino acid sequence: CASTPDRRTEAFF.

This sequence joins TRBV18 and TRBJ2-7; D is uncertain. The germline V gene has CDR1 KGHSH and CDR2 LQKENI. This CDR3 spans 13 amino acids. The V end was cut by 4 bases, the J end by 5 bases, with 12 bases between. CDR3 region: CASSLPGADEQYF. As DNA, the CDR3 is TGTGCCAGCTCACTCCCTGGTGCGGACGAGCAGTACTTC.

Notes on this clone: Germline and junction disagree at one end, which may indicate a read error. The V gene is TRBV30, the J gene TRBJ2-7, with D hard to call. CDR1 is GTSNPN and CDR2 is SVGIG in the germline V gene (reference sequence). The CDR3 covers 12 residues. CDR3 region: CAWNDAGYEQCF. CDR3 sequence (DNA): TGTGCCTGGAATGACGCAGGCTACGAGCAGTGCTTC.

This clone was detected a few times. The CDR3 DNA is TGTGCCAGCAGCCGTCGACAGGGGAGTGAAAAACTGTTTTTT. Its protein product is CASSRRQGSEKLFF. The genes are TRBV7-2 and TRBJ1-4, with 8 nucleotides matching TRBD1. The CDR3 contains 14 residues. The V and J ends lost 5 bases and 7 bases, in that order; junction bases with no gene match: 6. Germline CDR1 reads SGHTA; CDR2 reads FQGNSA.

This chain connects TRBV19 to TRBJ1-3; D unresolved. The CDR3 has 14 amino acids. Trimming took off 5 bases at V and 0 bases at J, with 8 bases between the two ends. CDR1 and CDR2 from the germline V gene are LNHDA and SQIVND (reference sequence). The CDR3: CASSLRGSGNTIYF. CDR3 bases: TGTGCCAGTAGTCTTCGGGGCTCTGGAAACACCATATATTTT.

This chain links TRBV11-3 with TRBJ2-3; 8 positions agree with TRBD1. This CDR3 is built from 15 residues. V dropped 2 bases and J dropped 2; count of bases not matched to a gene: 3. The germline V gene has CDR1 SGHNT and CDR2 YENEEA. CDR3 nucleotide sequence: TGTGCCAGCAGCTTATCACAGGGGGACACAGATACGCAGTATTTT. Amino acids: CASSLSQGDTDTQYF.

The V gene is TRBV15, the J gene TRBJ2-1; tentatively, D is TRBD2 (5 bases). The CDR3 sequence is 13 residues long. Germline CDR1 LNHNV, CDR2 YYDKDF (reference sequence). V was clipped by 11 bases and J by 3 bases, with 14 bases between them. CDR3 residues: CAVSPADYNEQFF. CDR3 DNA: TGTGCCGTTAGTCCAGCGGACTACAATGAGCAGTTCTTC. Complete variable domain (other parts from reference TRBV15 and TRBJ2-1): DAMVIQNPRYQVTQFGKPVTLSCSQTLNHNVMYWYQQKSSQAPKLLFHYYDKDFNNEADTPDNFQSRRPNTSFCFLDIRSPGLGDTAMYLCAVSPADYNEQFFGPGTRLTVL.

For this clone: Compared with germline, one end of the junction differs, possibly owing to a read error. CDR3 sequence reads: CASSETGGLSF. The CDR3 nucleotides are TGTGCCAGCAGTGAGACAGGAGGCTTGTCCTTC. The genes are TRBV28 and TRBJ1-2, with D perhaps matching TRBD1 (6 bases). Germline values: CDR1 MDHEN, CDR2 SYDVKM. The CDR3 runs to 11 residues.

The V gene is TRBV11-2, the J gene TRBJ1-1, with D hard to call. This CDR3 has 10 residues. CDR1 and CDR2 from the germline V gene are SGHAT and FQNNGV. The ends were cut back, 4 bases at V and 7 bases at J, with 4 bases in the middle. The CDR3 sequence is CASSSIEAFF. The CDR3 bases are TGTGCCAGCAGCTCCATTGAAGCTTTCTTT.

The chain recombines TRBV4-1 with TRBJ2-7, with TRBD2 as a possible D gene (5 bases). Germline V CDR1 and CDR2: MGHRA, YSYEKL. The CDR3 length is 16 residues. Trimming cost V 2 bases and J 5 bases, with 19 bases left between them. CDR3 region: CASSQIGRGEEDEQYF. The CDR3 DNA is TGCGCCAGCAGCCAAATCGGACGGGGAGAGGAGGACGAGCAGTACTTC.

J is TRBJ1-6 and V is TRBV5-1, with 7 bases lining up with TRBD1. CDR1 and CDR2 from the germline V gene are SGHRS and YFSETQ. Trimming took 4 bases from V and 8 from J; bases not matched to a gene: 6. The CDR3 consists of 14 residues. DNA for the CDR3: TGCGCCAGCAGCGAGGACAGGCTGGATTCACCCCTCCACTTT. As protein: CASSEDRLDSPLHF.

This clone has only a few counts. CDR3 coding DNA: TGTGCCAGCAGCTTAGTGTCTGGCGGGGGACTCGGTGAGCAGTTCTTC. Its translation is CASSLVSGGGLGEQFF. V and J are TRBV7-8 and TRBJ2-1; 7 positions agree with TRBD2. This CDR3 region has 16 residues. CDR1 is SGHVS, CDR2 FQNEAQ, per germline. The V and J ends lost 1 base and 9 bases, in that order; junction bases with no gene match: 12.

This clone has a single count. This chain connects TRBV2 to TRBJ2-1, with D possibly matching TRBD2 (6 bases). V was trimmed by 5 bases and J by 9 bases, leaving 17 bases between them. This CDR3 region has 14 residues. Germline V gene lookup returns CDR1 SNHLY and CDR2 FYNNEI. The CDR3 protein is CASSRGTAAAEQFF. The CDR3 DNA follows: TGTGCCAGCAGTCGGGGGACTGCCGCTGCTGAGCAGTTCTTC.

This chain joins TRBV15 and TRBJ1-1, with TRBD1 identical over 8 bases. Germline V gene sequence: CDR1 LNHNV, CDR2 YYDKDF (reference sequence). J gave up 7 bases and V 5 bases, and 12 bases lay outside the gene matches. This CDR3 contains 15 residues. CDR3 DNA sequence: TGTGCCACCAGCCTGCGGACAGGGAGCTCTATTGAAGCTTTCTTT. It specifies CATSLRTGSSIEAFF.

CDR3: CASRKQETQYF. The CDR3 coding sequence is TGTGCCTCGAGGAAACAAGAGACCCAGTACTTC. The chain is built from TRBV7-2 and TRBJ2-5; D is uncertain. Germline V gene lookup returns CDR1 SGHTA and CDR2 FQGNSA. The CDR3 extends over 11 amino acids. V was shortened by 11 bases and J by 2 bases, with 9 bases between the two germline ends.

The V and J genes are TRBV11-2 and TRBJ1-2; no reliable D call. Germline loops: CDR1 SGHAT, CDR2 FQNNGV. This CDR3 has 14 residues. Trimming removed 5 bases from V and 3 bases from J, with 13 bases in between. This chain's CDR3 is CASSEGLADYGYTF. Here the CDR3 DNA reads TGTGCCAGCAGCGAAGGACTTGCGGACTATGGCTACACCTTC.

The CDR3 sequence: CASSLGSIYEQYF. In DNA, the CDR3 is TGTGCCAGCAGCTTGGGGAGCATCTACGAGCAGTACTTC. The chain is built from TRBV11-2 and TRBJ2-7, with D possibly being TRBD2 (5 bases). V shed 3 bases and J shed 3 bases, with 9 bases lying between them. Per the germline V gene, CDR1 is SGHAT and CDR2 is FQNNGV. CDR3 length: 13 amino acids.

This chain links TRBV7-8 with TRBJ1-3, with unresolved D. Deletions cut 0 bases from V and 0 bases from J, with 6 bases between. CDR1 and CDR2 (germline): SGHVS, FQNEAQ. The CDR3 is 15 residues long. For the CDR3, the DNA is TGTGCCAGCAGCTTAGCTTCTTTCTCTGGAAACACCATATATTTT. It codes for CASSLASFSGNTIYF.

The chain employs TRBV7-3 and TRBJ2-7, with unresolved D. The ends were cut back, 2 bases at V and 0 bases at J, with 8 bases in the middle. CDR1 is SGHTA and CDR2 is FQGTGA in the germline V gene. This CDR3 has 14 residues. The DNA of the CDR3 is TGTGCCAGCAGCTTACACCCGGGCTCCTACGAGCAGTACTTC. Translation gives CASSLHPGSYEQYF.

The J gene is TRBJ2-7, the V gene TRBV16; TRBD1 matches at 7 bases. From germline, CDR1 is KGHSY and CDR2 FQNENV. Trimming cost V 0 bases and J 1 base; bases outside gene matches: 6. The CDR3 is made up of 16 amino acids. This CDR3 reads CASSQSGRGTSYEQYF. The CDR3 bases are TGTGCCAGCAGCCAATCGGGCAGGGGGACATCCTACGAGCAGTACTTC.

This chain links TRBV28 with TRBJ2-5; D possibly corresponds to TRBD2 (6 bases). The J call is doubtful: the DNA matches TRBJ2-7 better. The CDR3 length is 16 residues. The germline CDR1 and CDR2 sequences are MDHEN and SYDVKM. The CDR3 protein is CASSWDWTTLNYEQYF. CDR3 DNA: TGTGCCAGCAGTTGGGACTGGACTACCCTAAACTACGAGCAGTACTTC.

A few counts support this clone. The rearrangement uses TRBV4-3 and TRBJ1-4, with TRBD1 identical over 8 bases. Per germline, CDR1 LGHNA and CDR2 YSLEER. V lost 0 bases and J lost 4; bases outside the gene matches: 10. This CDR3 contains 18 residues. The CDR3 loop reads CASSQDPPGGQDNEKLFF. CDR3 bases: TGCGCCAGCAGCCAAGACCCCCCTGGGGGACAGGATAATGAAAAACTGTTTTTT.

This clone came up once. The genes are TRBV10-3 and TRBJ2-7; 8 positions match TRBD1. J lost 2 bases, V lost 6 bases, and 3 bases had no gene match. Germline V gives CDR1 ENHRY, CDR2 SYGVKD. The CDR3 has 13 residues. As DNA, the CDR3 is TGTGCCATCAGCCCACAGGGGGCCTACGAGCAGTACTTC. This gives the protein CAISPQGAYEQYF.

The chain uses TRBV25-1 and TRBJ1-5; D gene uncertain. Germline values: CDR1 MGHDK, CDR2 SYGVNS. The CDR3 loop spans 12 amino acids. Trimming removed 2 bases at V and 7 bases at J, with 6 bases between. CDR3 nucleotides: TGTGCCAGCAGTGAAGGCCTCCAGCCCCAGCATTTT. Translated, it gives CASSEGLQPQHF. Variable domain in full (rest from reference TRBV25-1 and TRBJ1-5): EADIYQTPRYLVIGTGKKITLECSQTMGHDKMYWYQQDPGMELHLIHYSYGVNSTEKGDLSSESTVSRIRTEHFPLTLESARPSHTSQYLCASSEGLQPQHFGDGTRLSIL.

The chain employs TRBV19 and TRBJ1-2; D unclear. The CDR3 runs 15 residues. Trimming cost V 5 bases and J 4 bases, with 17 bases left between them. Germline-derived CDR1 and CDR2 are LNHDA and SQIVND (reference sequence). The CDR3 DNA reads TGTGCCAGTAGTTCAGGAGCGGGAAGTTTCTATGGCTACACCTTC. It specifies CASSSGAGSFYGYTF.

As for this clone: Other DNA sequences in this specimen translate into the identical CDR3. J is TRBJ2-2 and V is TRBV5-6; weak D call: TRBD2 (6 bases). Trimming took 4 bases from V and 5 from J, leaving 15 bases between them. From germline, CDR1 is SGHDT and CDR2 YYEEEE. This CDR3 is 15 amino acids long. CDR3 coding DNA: TGTGCCAGCAGCCTATCGGACCGGGAGACCGGGGAGCTGTTTTTT. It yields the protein CASSLSDRETGELFF.

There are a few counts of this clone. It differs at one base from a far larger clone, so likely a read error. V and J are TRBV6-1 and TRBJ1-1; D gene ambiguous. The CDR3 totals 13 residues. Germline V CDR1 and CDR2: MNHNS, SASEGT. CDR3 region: CASSAAANTESFF. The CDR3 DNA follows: TGTGCCAGCAGTGCCGCGGCCAACACTGAATCTTTCTTT.

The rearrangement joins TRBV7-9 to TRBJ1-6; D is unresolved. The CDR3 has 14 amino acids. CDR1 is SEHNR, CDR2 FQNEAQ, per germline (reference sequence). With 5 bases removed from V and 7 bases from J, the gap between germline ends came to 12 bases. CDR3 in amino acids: CASSPSYGNSPLHF. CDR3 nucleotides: TGTGCCAGCAGCCCCTCATACGGGAATTCACCCCTCCACTTT. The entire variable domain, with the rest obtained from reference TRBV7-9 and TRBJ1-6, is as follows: DTGVSQNPRHKITKRGQNVTFRCDPISEHNRLYWYRQTLGQGPEFLTYFQNEAQLEKSRLLSDRFSAERPKGSFSTLEIQRTEQGDSAMYLCASSPSYGNSPLHFGNGTRLTVT.

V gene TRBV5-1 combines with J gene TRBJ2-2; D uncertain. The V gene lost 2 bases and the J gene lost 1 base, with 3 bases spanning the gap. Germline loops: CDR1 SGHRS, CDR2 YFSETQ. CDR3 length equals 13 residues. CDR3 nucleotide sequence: TGCGCCAGCAGCTTTAAGAACACCGGGGAGCTGTTTTTT. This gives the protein CASSFKNTGELFF.